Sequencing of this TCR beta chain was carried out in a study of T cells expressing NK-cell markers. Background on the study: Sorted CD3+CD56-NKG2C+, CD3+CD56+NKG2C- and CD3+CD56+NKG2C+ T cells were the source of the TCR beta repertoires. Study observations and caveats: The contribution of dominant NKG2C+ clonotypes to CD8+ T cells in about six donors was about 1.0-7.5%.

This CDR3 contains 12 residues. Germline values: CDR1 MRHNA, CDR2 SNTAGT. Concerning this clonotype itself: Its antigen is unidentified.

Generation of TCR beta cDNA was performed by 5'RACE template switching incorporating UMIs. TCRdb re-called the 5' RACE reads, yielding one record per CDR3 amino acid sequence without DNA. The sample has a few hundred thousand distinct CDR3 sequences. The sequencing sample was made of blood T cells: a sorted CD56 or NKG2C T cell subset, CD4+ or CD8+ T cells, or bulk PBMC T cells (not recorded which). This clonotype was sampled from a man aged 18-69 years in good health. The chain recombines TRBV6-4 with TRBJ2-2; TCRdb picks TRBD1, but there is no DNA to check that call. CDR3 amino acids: CAAGGPTGELFF.